Below are 30 T cell receptor beta chains sequenced from a single sample in a study of blood T cell repertoires in COVID-19. Using immunoSEQ multiplex PCR, the repertoire was profiled, and TCRdb retains in-frame clones only, with some absent. The repertoire holds about 120,000 clones, with around nine tenths as singletons. Specimen: peripheral blood. The receptors were gathered from a human donor with active COVID-19. The donor label of this sample is uncertain.

This clone has a single count. The chain joins TRBV7-2 to TRBJ2-4, with 12 bases that match TRBD2. The CDR3 is made up of 17 amino acids. Germline CDR1 reads SGHTA; CDR2 reads FQGNSA. Trimming cost V 3 bases and J 1 base; bases outside gene matches: 4. CDR3 bases: TGTGCCAGCAGCTTTCCTAGCGGGGGGGCGGCCAAAAACATTCAGTACTTC. Translated: CASSFPSGGAAKNIQYF. Together with reference TRBV7-2 and TRBJ2-4, the CDR3 gives the full variable domain: GAGVSQSPSNKVTEKGKDVELRCDPISGHTALYWYRQSLGQGLEFLIYFQGNSAPDKSGLPSDRFSAERTGGSVSTLTIQRTQQEDSAVYLCASSFPSGGAAKNIQYFGAGTRLSVL.

The chain uses TRBV7-9 and TRBJ2-5, with 9 bases identical to TRBD2. Germline V gene lookup returns CDR1 SEHNR and CDR2 FQNEAQ (reference sequence). This CDR3 contains 16 residues. Trimming cost V 3 bases and J 1 base; bases outside gene matches: 6. CDR3: CASSFLSGGSQETQYF. CDR3 in DNA: TGTGCCAGCAGCTTTCTTAGCGGGGGATCCCAAGAGACCCAGTACTTC.

This chain uses TRBV7-2 with TRBJ1-2; 8 bases align to TRBD1. Unmatched junction bases numbered 6, after V lost 1 base and J lost 8 bases. The CDR3 is 14 residues long. From germline, CDR1 is SGHTA and CDR2 FQGNSA. CDR3 loop: CASSLGQGAPGYTF. DNA of the CDR3: TGTGCCAGCAGCTTAGGGCAGGGGGCGCCGGGCTACACCTTC.

This chain connects TRBV6-5 to TRBJ2-1; 11 nucleotides match TRBD1. CDR3 length: 15 amino acids. Germline V CDR1 and CDR2: MNHEY, SVGAGI. V was pared by 0 bases and J by 10 bases, with 5 bases of the junction left unmatched. The CDR3 spells CASSYSGQGAYEQFF. For the CDR3, the DNA is TGTGCCAGCAGTTACTCAGGACAGGGGGCATACGAGCAGTTCTTC.

The chain uses TRBV29-1 and TRBJ2-1; 8 nucleotides agree with TRBD2. This CDR3 has 14 amino acids. Per the germline V gene, CDR1 is SQVTM and CDR2 is ANQGSEA. Unmatched junction bases numbered 4, after V lost 4 bases and J lost 2 bases. This CDR3 reads CSVGLAGTYNEQFF. CDR3 sequence (DNA): TGCAGCGTTGGGTTAGCGGGGACCTACAATGAGCAGTTCTTC.

This sequence joins TRBV2 and TRBJ2-3, with 15 bases aligning to TRBD2. With V trimmed by 2 bases and J by 4 bases, 10 bases remained unmatched. Germline V CDR1 and CDR2: SNHLY, FYNNEI. This CDR3 is 19 amino acids long. The CDR3 loop is CASSETGLAGGHTPDTQYF. The CDR3 DNA follows: TGTGCCAGCAGTGAAACTGGACTAGCGGGGGGGCACACCCCAGATACGCAGTATTTT.

This rearrangement joins TRBV27 to TRBJ1-5, with a tentative D call TRBD1 (6 bases). V shed 5 bases and J shed 6 bases, with 14 bases lying between them. Germline CDR1 is MNHEY and CDR2 is SMNVEV (reference sequence). The CDR3 contains 14 residues. This chain's CDR3 is CASSPDRLSQPQHF. The CDR3 region has the DNA TGTGCCAGCAGTCCAGACAGGTTAAGTCAGCCCCAGCATTTT.

V is TRBV9 and J is TRBJ1-4, with 8 bases that match TRBD1. The CDR3 extends over 15 amino acids. CDR1 is SGDLS and CDR2 is YYNGEE in the germline V gene. V shed 4 bases, J shed 6 bases, and the junction held 8 bases outside the gene matches. In DNA, the CDR3 is TGTGCCAGCAGCTTCTCAGGGGGCAGGGATGAAAAACTGTTTTTT. Its protein is CASSFSGGRDEKLFF.

The gene calls are TRBV4-1 and TRBJ1-1, with 11 nucleotides matching TRBD1. This CDR3 is built from 17 residues. Germline assignment: CDR1 MGHRA and CDR2 YSYEKL. The V segment lost 5 bases and the J segment 4 bases; nucleotides outside the gene matches: 12. The CDR3 region is CASSFIVLGTGGTEAFF. CDR3 coding DNA: TGCGCCAGCAGCTTCATAGTCCTCGGGACAGGGGGCACTGAAGCTTTCTTT.

This chain connects TRBV6-2 or TRBV6-3 to TRBJ2-5, with TRBD1 matching 7 bases. Germline-derived CDR1 and CDR2 are MNHEY and SVGEGT. V lost 5 bases, J lost 2 bases, and 11 bases stayed unmatched. The CDR3 spans 16 residues. The CDR3 nucleotides are TGTGCCAGCAGTCACACACCGGGACAGCTTCAAGAGACCCAGTACTTC. It translates to CASSHTPGQLQETQYF.

The table lists this clone with a few counts. The rearrangement links TRBV5-4 to TRBJ2-7; D call uncertain. Trimming removed 3 bases at V and 2 bases at J, with 6 bases between. The CDR3 consists of 12 residues. Germline CDR1 is SGHNT and CDR2 is YYREEE (reference sequence). CDR3 DNA: TGTGCCAGCAGCTCTGGGCCCTACGAGCAGTACTTC. Its translation is CASSSGPYEQYF.

CDR3 in amino acids: CASSLTAGTSGEGSYEQYF. The CDR3 coding sequence is TGTGCCAGCAGTTTAACGGCCGGGACTAGCGGCGAAGGCTCCTACGAGCAGTACTTC. The chain couples TRBV27 to TRBJ2-7, with 11 bases fitting TRBD2. The CDR3 extends over 19 amino acids. CDR1 and CDR2 (germline): MNHEY, SMNVEV (reference sequence). With V trimmed by 2 bases and J by 0 bases, 12 bases remained unmatched.

The rearrangement uses TRBV6-2 or TRBV6-3 and TRBJ1-2; 8 positions agree with TRBD1. The CDR3 sequence is 15 residues long. Germline V lookup: CDR1 MNHEY, CDR2 SVGEGT. J lost 4 bases, V lost 2 bases, and 6 bases had no gene match. The CDR3 DNA sequence: TGTGCCAGCAGTTACCGGGACAGGCGATTCTATGGCTACACCTTC. Its protein product is CASSYRDRRFYGYTF.

CDR3 loop: CASSLSGGGANEQFF. The DNA for the CDR3 is TGTGCCAGCAGCTTATCGGGCGGGGGGGCCAATGAGCAGTTCTTC. The chain combines TRBV7-6 with TRBJ2-1; 9 bases align to TRBD2. The trim removed 2 bases at V and 6 bases at J, leaving 5 bases unmatched. The CDR3 covers 15 residues. Germline CDR1 and CDR2: SGHVS and FNYEAQ.

The chain joins TRBV5-6 to TRBJ2-5; the D gene is possibly TRBD1 (6 bases). Germline CDR1 SGHDT, CDR2 YYEEEE. Trimming removed 1 base at V and 1 base at J, with 17 bases between. The CDR3 loop spans 17 amino acids. This CDR3 reads CASSLIGGEVGQETQYF. The CDR3 DNA reads TGTGCCAGCAGCTTGATTGGGGGCGAAGTAGGCCAAGAGACCCAGTACTTC.

This chain connects TRBV19 to TRBJ2-7, with 13 bases that match TRBD2. The junction had 4 bases not matched to a gene; V was cut back by 6 bases and J by 2 bases. The length of the CDR3 is 15 residues. Per germline, CDR1 LNHDA and CDR2 SQIVND (reference sequence). CDR3 loop: CASSSGLAGTYEQYF. The DNA for the CDR3 is TGTGCCAGTAGCTCGGGACTAGCGGGGACCTACGAGCAGTACTTC.

This chain links TRBV7-2 with TRBJ1-1; D not resolved. CDR3 length: 14 amino acids. Germline V gives CDR1 SGHTA, CDR2 FQGNSA. V lost 2 bases and J 1 base, leaving 8 bases between the germline ends. CDR3 nucleotide sequence: TGTGCCAGCAGCTTACCCGGGAGGAACACTGAAGCTTTCTTT. Its translation is CASSLPGRNTEAFF.

This chain connects TRBV11-2 to TRBJ2-5, with TRBD2 as a possible D gene (5 bases). Trimming took 4 bases from V and 5 from J, leaving 14 bases between them. Looked up from germline, CDR1 is SGHAT and CDR2 is FQNNGV. The CDR3 sequence is 14 residues long. The CDR3 loop is CASSSPGVRETQYF. DNA of the CDR3: TGTGCCAGCAGCTCACCCGGGGTTAGGGAGACCCAGTACTTC.

J is TRBJ1-1 and V is TRBV4-3, with TRBD1 matching 7 bases. CDR3 length: 18 residues. The ends lost 2 bases at V and 11 bases at J; junction bases unmatched: 23. Germline loops: CDR1 LGHNA, CDR2 YSLEER. This CDR3 is CASSQPYYDRASPDGAFF. The CDR3 nucleotides are TGCGCCAGCAGCCAACCATACTATGACAGGGCTTCCCCCGATGGGGCTTTCTTT.

The chain combines TRBV6-2 or TRBV6-3 with TRBJ1-5; D gene uncertain. This CDR3 is built from 15 residues. Per germline, CDR1 MNHEY and CDR2 SVGEGT. V lost 2 bases to trimming and J lost 0 bases, with 8 bases between them. The CDR3 spells CASSYAAGSNQPQHF. The CDR3 DNA reads TGTGCCAGCAGTTACGCCGCCGGTAGCAATCAGCCCCAGCATTTT.

The V gene is TRBV7-9, the J gene TRBJ2-1; 11 positions match TRBD1. CDR3 length: 17 residues. CDR1 and CDR2 from the germline V gene are SEHNR and FQNEAQ (reference sequence). J gave up 8 bases and V 4 bases, and 13 bases lay outside the gene matches. The CDR3 loop reads CASSSDRGRHWLDEQFF. For the CDR3, the DNA is TGTGCCAGCAGCTCGGACAGGGGGCGGCACTGGTTGGATGAGCAGTTCTTC.

The chain combines TRBV7-2 with TRBJ2-1; 9 bases map to TRBD2. This CDR3 contains 13 residues. The V gene end was trimmed by 8 bases and the J gene end by 6 bases; junction bases not matched to a gene: 5. Germline values: CDR1 SGHTA, CDR2 FQGNSA. The CDR3 sequence is CASLGGGGNEQFF. The CDR3 DNA reads TGTGCCAGCCTGGGCGGGGGGGGCAATGAGCAGTTCTTC.

The chain links TRBV13 to TRBJ1-1; D ambiguous. Trimming pared 7 bases from V and 10 bases from J, leaving 7 bases between. In germline, CDR1 is PRHDT, CDR2 FYEKMQ (reference sequence). There are 9 residues in the CDR3. CDR3 sequence: CASIPGAFF. DNA for the CDR3: TGTGCCAGCATCCCGGGAGCTTTCTTT.

The rearrangement uses TRBV9 and TRBJ2-2; 7 bases are shared with TRBD1. The CDR3 has 14 residues. Germline values: CDR1 SGDLS, CDR2 YYNGEE. V gave up 2 bases and J gave up 5 bases; unmatched junction bases: 3. CDR3 loop: CASSVQTGTGELFF. As DNA, the CDR3 is TGTGCCAGCAGCGTTCAGACAGGGACCGGGGAGCTGTTTTTT.

The chain has TRBV5-5 and TRBJ1-6; perhaps TRBD1 as D (6 bases). CDR3 length: 15 residues. Trimming stripped 2 bases from V and 5 bases from J, with 11 bases between. Germline CDR1 SGHKS, CDR2 YYEKEE (reference sequence). As DNA, the CDR3 is TGTGCCAGCAGCTTTGGAGACAGGCATAATTCACCCCTCCACTTT. Translation gives CASSFGDRHNSPLHF.

Written as DNA, the CDR3 is TGCGCCAGCAGCTTGACAGGGGGAGTTGAAAAACTGTTTTTT. Its protein product is CASSLTGGVEKLFF. The chain carries TRBV5-1 and TRBJ1-4; TRBD1 matches 8 bases. Trimming removed 1 base from V and 7 bases from J; junction bases left unmatched: 3. The CDR3 covers 14 residues. The V gene's germline CDR1 is SGHRS and CDR2 YFSETQ.

This clone has only one observation. The rearrangement links TRBV5-1 to TRBJ1-2; 12 bases match TRBD1. The CDR3 runs 15 residues. J lost 5 bases, V lost 3 bases, and 5 bases had no gene match. Germline V CDR1 and CDR2: SGHRS, YFSETQ. The CDR3 bases are TGCGCCAGCAGCTCGGGACAGGGGGCGCGTTATGGCTACACCTTC. Its protein product is CASSSGQGARYGYTF.

The genes are TRBV28 and TRBJ2-1; D perhaps matches TRBD2 (6 bases). The CDR3 has 18 residues. Germline V gene sequence: CDR1 MDHEN, CDR2 SYDVKM. Trimming cost V 4 bases and J 3 bases, with 22 bases left between them. The CDR3 region is CASSSTSWGEIDYNEQFF. The DNA for the CDR3 is TGTGCCAGCAGTTCGACCTCGTGGGGGGAGATAGACTACAATGAGCAGTTCTTC.

This rearrangement joins TRBV7-6 to TRBJ2-3; D is undetermined. The CDR3 is 15 amino acids. Germline V lookup: CDR1 SGHVS, CDR2 FNYEAQ. Trimming took off 0 bases at V and 0 bases at J, with 7 bases between the two ends. This CDR3 reads CASSLAPESTDTQYF. As DNA, the CDR3 is TGTGCCAGCAGCTTAGCTCCCGAGAGCACAGATACGCAGTATTTT.

J is TRBJ1-2 and V is TRBV29-1; maybe TRBD1 (5 bases). The CDR3 totals 13 residues. Germline CDR1 and CDR2: SQVTM and ANQGSEA. V was shortened by 2 bases and J by 6 bases, with 13 bases between the two germline ends. CDR3 loop: CSVERQGGNGYTF. CDR3 sequence (DNA): TGCAGCGTTGAAAGGCAGGGAGGAAATGGCTACACCTTC.